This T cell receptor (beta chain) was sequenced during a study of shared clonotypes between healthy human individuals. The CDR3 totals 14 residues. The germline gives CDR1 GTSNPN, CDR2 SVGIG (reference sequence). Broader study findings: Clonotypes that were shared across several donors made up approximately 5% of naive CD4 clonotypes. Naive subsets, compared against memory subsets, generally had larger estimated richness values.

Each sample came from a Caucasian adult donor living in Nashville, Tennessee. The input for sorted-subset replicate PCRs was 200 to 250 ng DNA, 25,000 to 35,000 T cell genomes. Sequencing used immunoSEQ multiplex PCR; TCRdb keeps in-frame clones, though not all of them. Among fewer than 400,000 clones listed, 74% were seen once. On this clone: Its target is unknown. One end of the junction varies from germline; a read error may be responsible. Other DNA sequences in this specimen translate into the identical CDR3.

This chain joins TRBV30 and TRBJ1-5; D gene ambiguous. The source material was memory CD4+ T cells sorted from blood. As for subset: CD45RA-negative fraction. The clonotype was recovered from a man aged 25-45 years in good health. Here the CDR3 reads CAWSVGFSNQPQHF. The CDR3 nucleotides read TGTGCCTGGAGTGTTGGTTTTAGCAATCAGCCTCAGCATTTT.